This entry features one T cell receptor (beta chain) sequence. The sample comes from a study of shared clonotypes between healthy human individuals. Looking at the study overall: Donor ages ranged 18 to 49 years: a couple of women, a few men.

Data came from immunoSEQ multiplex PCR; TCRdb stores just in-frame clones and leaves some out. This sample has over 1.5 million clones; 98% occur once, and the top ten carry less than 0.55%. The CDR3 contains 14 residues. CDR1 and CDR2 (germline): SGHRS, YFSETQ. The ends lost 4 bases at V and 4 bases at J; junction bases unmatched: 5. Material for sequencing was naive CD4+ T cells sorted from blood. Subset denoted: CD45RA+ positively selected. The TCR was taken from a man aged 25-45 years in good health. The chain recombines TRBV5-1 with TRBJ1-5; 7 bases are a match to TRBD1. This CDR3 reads CASSEGQSNQPQHF. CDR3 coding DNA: TGCGCCAGCAGCGAGGGACAGTCAAATCAGCCCCAGCATTTT.